Listed below are T cell receptor beta chains from one sample, sequenced in a study of T cells in Graves' hyperthyroidism and ophthalmopathy. TCRdb re-called the multiplex PCR reads with MiXCR, one entry per CDR3 protein. The sample holds some 400,000 distinct CDR3 sequences, more than 11% seen once. Specimen: blood. The origin of the receptors is a woman aged 55 to 70 with Graves' hyperthyroidism. Each CDR3 is given with its conserved first and last residue. A D gene is named only where the DNA matches it firmly. Only part of the rows carry a size: once, few, many, or a class if the clone is expanded.

V,J,D,size,DNA,CDR3
TRBV5-1,TRBJ2-7,TRBD2,few,TGCGCCAGCAGCCCCCCTCTAGCGGGAGCCTACGAGCAGTACTTC,CASSPPLAGAYEQYF
TRBV2,TRBJ1-4,.,many,TGTGCCAGCAGTGCCGAACGGGGTGAAAAACTGTTTTTT,CASSAERGEKLFF
TRBV3-1,TRBJ2-5,.,many,TGTGCCAGCAGCCAAGCAGTAACGCGGGAGACCCAGTACTTC,CASSQAVTRETQYF
TRBV20-1,TRBJ2-1,TRBD2,.,TGCAGTGCTAGTGGACTAGCGGGAGCTGAGGGGCCGTACAATGAGCAGTTCTTC,CSASGLAGAEGPYNEQFF
TRBV20-1,TRBJ2-5,TRBD1,many,TGCAGTGCTTGGACAGGGGGCTCAGAGACCCAGTACTTC,CSAWTGGSETQYF
TRBV6-1,TRBJ2-1,.,many,TGTGCCAGCAGTCCCCGGGGAGGATTATCCTTCTATGAGTTCTTC,CASSPRGGLSFYEFF
TRBV6-1,TRBJ2-3,.,many,TGTGCCAGCAGGCGCGGGTGGGGCCCCACAGATACGCAGTATTTT,CASRRGWGPTDTQYF
TRBV6-5,TRBJ2-2,TRBD2,.,TGTGCCAGCAGTTACCTAGGACTAGCGGTTAACACCGGGGAGCTGTTTTTT,CASSYLGLAVNTGELFF
TRBV11-3,TRBJ1-6,.,many,TGTGCCAGCCTCGGTGGGAGCTCCTATAATTCACCCCTCCACTTT,CASLGGSSYNSPLHF
TRBV11-3,TRBJ2-1,TRBD2,few,TGTGCCAGCAGCTTAGTTTCCGGGACTAGTCACAATGAGCAGTTCTTC,CASSLVSGTSHNEQFF
TRBV7-8,TRBJ2-6,.,few,TGTGCCAGCAGCTTAGTGGCGGGGTACTCTGGGGCCAACGTCCTGACTTTC,CASSLVAGYSGANVLTF
TRBV7-8,TRBJ2-7,.,many,TGTGCCAGCAGCTCCCGGGACTCGTCCTACGAGCAGTACTTC,CASSSRDSSYEQYF
TRBV3-1,TRBJ2-3,TRBD2,few,TGTGCCAGCAGCCAAGATCCCTCGGGACTAGCGGAGGTCACAGATACGCAGTATTTT,CASSQDPSGLAEVTDTQYF
TRBV30,TRBJ2-7,.,many,TGTGCCTGGAGTCACCTTAGCTCCTACGAGCAGTACTTC,CAWSHLSSYEQYF
TRBV5-1,TRBJ2-1,TRBD2,many,TGCGCCAGCAGCCGGGGGACTAGCGGCAATGAGCAGTTCTTC,CASSRGTSGNEQFF
TRBV9,TRBJ2-1,TRBD2,few,TGTGCCAGCAGCGTATTTGCTAGCGGGAGCCACAATGAGCAGTTCTTC,CASSVFASGSHNEQFF
TRBV5-1,TRBJ2-7,.,.,TGCGCCAGCAGCTCGCGGGAAGTGGGAGAGCAGTACTTC,CASSSREVGEQYF
TRBV6-1,TRBJ1-5,TRBD1,.,TGTGCCAGCAGAACCGGGACAGGGGATAATCAGCCCCAGCATTTT,CASRTGTGDNQPQHF
TRBV2,TRBJ2-7,TRBD2,.,TGTGCCAGCAAGTTGGGGACTAGCGGCTACGAGCAGTACTTC,CASKLGTSGYEQYF
TRBV30,TRBJ1-5,.,.,TGTGCCTGGAGTATGACAGGCACCCAGCATTTT,CAWSMTGTQHF
TRBV3-1,TRBJ2-5,TRBD2,.,TGTGCCAGCAGCCAAGACAGAGGGAGGGCCCCAGAGACCCAGTACTTC,CASSQDRGRAPETQYF
TRBV5-1,TRBJ2-7,TRBD2,few,TGCGCCAGCAGCTTGGGAGGGACTAGCGACTACGAGCAGTACTTC,CASSLGGTSDYEQYF
TRBV7-2,TRBJ2-7,TRBD2,.,TGTGCCAGCAGCTCCCCCGCGGGAGGGGTCTACGAGCAGTACTTC,CASSSPAGGVYEQYF